The sample holds one count of the clone carrying this T cell receptor beta chain. Antigen unknown. Germline CDR1 is LNHDA and CDR2 is SQIVND (reference sequence). The CDR3 runs to 15 residues. The junction had 5 bases not matched to a gene; V was cut back by 1 base and J by 5 bases. Clones were read by immunoSEQ multiplex PCR, and TCRdb kept only the in-frame ones, dropping some. The repertoire has roughly 1,500,000 clones, about 98.5% of them found once; the top ten carry about 0.35%. This entry comes from a study of shared clonotypes between healthy human individuals. General study findings and limits: Across several donors, naive CD4 shared roughly 5.1%, naive CD8 over 3%, memory CD4 over 2%, memory CD8 0.4% to 0.5%.

The sequence derives from a young man in good health. Specimen: naive CD4+ T cells sorted from blood. Regarding subset: CD45RA+ positively selected. The J gene is TRBJ1-5, the V gene TRBV19; TRBD1 aligns across 7 bases. CDR3 in DNA: TGTGCCAGTAGTATAGTGGCAGGACAGGATCAGCCCCAGCATTTT. It is translated as CASSIVAGQDQPQHF. The variable domain in full, completed from reference TRBV19 and TRBJ1-5, reads DGGITQSPKYLFRKEGQNVTLSCEQNLNHDAMYWYRQDPGQGLRLIYYSQIVNDFQKGDIAEGYSVSREKKESFPLTVTSAQKNPTAFYLCASSIVAGQDQPQHFGDGTRLSIL.